This TCR beta chain was documented in a study of T cell repertoires in cytomegalovirus infection. Overall study context: Public TCR beta signatures indicated both CMV infection and matching HLA type.

In TCRdb, the reads were re-called with MiXCR into one record per CDR3 protein. The table includes 160,000 or so distinct CDR3 sequences, more than 15% detected once. About this clonotype itself: As yet, its antigen is unknown.

The germline V gene encodes CDR1 MNHEY and CDR2 SVGEGT. This CDR3 has 14 amino acids. The junction had 4 bases not matched to a gene; V was cut back by 8 bases and J by 5 bases. The study, taken as a whole, reports: CMV-specific HLA-C-restricted TCR beta clonotypes dominated the ex vivo response. Carriers of CMV and the relevant HLA type were discriminated by public TCR beta frequency.

Specimen: CD8+ T cells from PBMCs. This chain uses TRBV6-2 or TRBV6-3 with TRBJ1-5, with 12 nucleotides matching TRBD1. This TCR was sampled from a human donor in good health (CMV status not recorded). Some clones in this sample may be carry-over from other donors' samples. The CDR3 is CASSRDRGHQPQHF. The CDR3 region has the DNA TGTGCCAGCTCCAGGGACAGGGGGCATCAGCCCCAGCATTTT.